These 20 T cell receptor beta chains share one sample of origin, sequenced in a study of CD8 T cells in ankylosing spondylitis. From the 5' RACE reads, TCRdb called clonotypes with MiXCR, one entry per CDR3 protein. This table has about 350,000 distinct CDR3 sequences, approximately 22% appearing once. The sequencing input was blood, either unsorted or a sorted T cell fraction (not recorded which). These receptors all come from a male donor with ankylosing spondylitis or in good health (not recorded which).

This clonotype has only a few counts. The DNA of the CDR3 is TGTGCCAGCAGCACGACTGGCAGCACCGGGGAGCTGTTTTTT. It codes for CASSTTGSTGELFF. The genes are TRBV7-9 and TRBJ2-2; D uncertain. Germline lookup yields CDR1 SEHNR and CDR2 FQNEAQ (reference sequence). Trimming removed 5 bases from V and 4 bases from J, with 11 bases in between. The CDR3 consists of 14 residues.

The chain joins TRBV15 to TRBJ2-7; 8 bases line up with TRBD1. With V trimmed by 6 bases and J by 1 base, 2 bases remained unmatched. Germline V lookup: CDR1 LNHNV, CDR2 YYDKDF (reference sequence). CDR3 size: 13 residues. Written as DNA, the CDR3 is TGTGCCACCAGTGGACAGGGATCCTACGAGCAGTACTTC. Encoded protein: CATSGQGSYEQYF.

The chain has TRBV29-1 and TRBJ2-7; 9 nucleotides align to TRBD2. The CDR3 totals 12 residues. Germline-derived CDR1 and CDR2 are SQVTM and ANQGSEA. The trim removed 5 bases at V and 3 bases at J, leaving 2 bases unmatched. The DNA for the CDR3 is TGCAGCGTTAAGACTAGCGGCTACGAGCAGTACTTC. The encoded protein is CSVKTSGYEQYF.

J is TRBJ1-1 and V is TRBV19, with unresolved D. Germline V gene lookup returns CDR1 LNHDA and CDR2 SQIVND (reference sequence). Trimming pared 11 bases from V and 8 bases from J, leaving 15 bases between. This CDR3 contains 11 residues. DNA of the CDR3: TGTGCCCAATCCGGTCTCGGCGAAGCTTTCTTT. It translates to CAQSGLGEAFF.

CDR3 in DNA: TGTGCCAGCAGTGAAGGGACTAGCGGCTACGAGCAGTACTTC. Amino acid sequence: CASSEGTSGYEQYF. The gene calls are TRBV2 and TRBJ2-7, with 10 bases aligning to TRBD2. V trimming: 1 base; J trimming: 3 bases; junction bases outside the gene matches: 0. In germline, CDR1 is SNHLY, CDR2 FYNNEI. The CDR3 consists of 14 residues.

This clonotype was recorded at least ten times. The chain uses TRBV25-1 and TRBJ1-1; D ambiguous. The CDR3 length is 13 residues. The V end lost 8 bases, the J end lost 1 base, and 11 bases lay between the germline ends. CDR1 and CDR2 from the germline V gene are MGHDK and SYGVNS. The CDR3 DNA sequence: TGTGCCAGCTGTTTGGGCGAGAACACTGAAGCTTTCTTT. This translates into CASCLGENTEAFF.

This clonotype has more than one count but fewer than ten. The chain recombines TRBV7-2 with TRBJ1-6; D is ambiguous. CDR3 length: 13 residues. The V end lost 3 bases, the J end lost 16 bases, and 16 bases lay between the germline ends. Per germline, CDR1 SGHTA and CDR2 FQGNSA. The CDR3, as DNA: TGTGCCAGCAGCTTGGGGTACGGTGGAGTACTCCACTTT. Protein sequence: CASSLGYGGVLHF.

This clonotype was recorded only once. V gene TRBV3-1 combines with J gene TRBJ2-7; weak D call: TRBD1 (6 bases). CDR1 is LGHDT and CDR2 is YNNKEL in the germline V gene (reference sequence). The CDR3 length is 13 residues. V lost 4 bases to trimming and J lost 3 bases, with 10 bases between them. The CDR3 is CASSPATGYEQYF. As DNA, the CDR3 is TGTGCCAGCAGCCCCGCGACAGGCTACGAGCAGTACTTC.

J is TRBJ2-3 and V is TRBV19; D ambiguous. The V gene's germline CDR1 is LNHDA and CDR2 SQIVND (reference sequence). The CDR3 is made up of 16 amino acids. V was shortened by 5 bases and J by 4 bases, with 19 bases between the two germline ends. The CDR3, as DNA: TGTGCCAGTAGTCGCGTGAGGTTTGGGGTTCCAGATACGCAGTATTTT. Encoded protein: CASSRVRFGVPDTQYF.

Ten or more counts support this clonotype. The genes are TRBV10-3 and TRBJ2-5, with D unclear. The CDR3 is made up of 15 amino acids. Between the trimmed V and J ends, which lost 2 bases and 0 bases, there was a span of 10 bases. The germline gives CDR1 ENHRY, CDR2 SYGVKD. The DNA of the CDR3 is TGTGCCATCAGTGAGGTCAGGTTGTACCAAGAGACCCAGTACTTC. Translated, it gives CAISEVRLYQETQYF.

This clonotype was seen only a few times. The DNA for the CDR3 is TGTGCCAGCAGTTTAGGACCGTTGGACTATGGCTACACCTTC. Its protein is CASSLGPLDYGYTF. The rearrangement joins TRBV6-5 to TRBJ1-2, with D uncertain. The CDR3 sequence is 14 residues long. Germline CDR1 reads MNHEY; CDR2 reads SVGAGI. The ends were cut back, 4 bases at V and 3 bases at J, with 12 bases in the middle.

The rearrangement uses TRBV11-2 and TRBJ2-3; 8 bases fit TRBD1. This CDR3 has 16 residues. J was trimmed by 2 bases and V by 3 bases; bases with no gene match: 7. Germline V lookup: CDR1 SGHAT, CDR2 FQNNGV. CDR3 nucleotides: TGTGCCAGCAGCTTGGGTATGACAGGGGACACAGATACGCAGTATTTT. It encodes CASSLGMTGDTDTQYF.

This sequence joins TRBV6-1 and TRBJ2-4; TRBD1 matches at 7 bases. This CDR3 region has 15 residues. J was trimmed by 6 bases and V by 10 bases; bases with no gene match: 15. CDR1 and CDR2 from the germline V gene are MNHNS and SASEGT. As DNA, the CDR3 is TGTGCCACCAACCGGGCAGGGGGTTTCATAAACATTCAGTACTTC. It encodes CATNRAGGFINIQYF.

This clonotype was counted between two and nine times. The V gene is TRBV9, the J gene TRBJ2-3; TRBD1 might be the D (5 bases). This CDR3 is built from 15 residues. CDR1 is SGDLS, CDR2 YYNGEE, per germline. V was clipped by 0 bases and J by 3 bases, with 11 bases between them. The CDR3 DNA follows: TGTGCCAGCAGCGTAGAAGGGGCGCGGACAGATACGCAGTATTTT. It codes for CASSVEGARTDTQYF.

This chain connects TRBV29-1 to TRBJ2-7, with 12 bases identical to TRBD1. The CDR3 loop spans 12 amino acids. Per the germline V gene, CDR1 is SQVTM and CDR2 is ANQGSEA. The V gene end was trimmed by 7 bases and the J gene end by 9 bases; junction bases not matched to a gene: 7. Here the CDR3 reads CSATGTGGSQYF. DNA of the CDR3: TGCAGCGCTACCGGGACAGGGGGCTCGCAGTACTTC.

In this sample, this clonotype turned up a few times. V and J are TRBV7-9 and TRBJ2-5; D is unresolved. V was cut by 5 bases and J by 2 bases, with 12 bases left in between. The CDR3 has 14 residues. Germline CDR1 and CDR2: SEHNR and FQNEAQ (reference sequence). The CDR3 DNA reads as TGTGCCAGCAGCCCCCCCAACCAGCAAGAGACCCAGTACTTC. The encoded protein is CASSPPNQQETQYF.

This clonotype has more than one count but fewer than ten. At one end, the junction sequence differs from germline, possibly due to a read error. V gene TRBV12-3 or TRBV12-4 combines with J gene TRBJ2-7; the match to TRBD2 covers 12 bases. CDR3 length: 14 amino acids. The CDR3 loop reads CASSLAGGIYEQYF. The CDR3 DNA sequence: TGTGCCAGCAGTCTAGCGGGGGGGATCTACGAGCAGTACTTC.

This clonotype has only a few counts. The CDR3 protein is CSVESTTGGNYGYTF. Written as DNA, the CDR3 is TGCAGCGTTGAAAGCACGACAGGGGGAAACTATGGCTACACCTTC. The rearrangement joins TRBV29-1 to TRBJ1-2, with 9 bases identical to TRBD1. The CDR3 covers 15 residues. CDR1 and CDR2 from the germline V gene are SQVTM and ANQGSEA. Trimming removed 2 bases from V and 2 bases from J; junction bases left unmatched: 6.

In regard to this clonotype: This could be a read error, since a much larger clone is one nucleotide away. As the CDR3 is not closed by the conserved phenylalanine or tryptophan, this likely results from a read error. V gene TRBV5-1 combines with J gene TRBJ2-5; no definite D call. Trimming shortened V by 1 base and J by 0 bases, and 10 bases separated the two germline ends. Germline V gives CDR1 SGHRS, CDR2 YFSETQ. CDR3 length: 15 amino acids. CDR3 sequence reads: CASSLRPGYQETQYY. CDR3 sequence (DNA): TGCGCCAGCAGCTTGAGACCTGGTTACCAAGAGACCCAGTACTAC.

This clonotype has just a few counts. Here the CDR3 reads CASSFRTGWGTDTQYF. CDR3 bases: TGTGCCAGCAGCTTCCGGACAGGGTGGGGCACAGATACGCAGTATTTT. The chain carries TRBV5-4 and TRBJ2-3, with TRBD1 matching over 8 bases. There are 16 residues in the CDR3. Germline trimming cut 2 bases from V and 1 base from J; bases unmatched to any gene: 6. From germline, CDR1 is SGHNT and CDR2 YYREEE (reference sequence). Supplemented by reference TRBV5-4 and TRBJ2-3, the full variable domain reads ETGVTQSPTHLIKTRGQQVTLRCSSQSGHNTVSWYQQALGQGPQFIFQYYREEENGRGNFPPRFSGLQFPNYSSELNVNALELDDSALYLCASSFRTGWGTDTQYFGPGTRLTVL.